This TCR gamma chain was recovered during a study of gamma-delta T cells after stem cell transplantation. As regards this clone: A much larger clonotype is one base distant, so this may be a read error.

The CDR3 sequence is 13 residues long. TCRdb reprocessed the RT-PCR reads through CATT. The table records about 400 gamma-chain clones, roughly three fifths of them present only once. This TCR was recovered from a human donor. It is not recorded whose cells these are; they may come from a transplant donor. What was sequenced was gamma-delta T cells. No V segment was called; the J segment is TRGJ1 or TRGJ2. CDR3 protein: CALWEAYYYKKLF. The CDR3 nucleotides are TGTGCCTTGTGGGAGGCCTATTATTATAAGAAACTCTTT.